Below, 23 T cell receptor beta chains from the same sample are listed, as sequenced in a study of T-cell memory formation after mild COVID-19. TCRdb processed the 5' RACE reads anew with MiXCR; each CDR3 protein has one entry. The repertoire holds around 340,000 distinct CDR3 sequences, with roughly 15% as singletons. The sequenced sample consisted of PBMCs or a T cell subset sorted from them (not recorded which). The receptor set was obtained from a man younger than 35 who had mild COVID-19 (a few samples of this study predate the infection). Cell type and time point are not known.

This clonotype was seen more than once but under ten times. The chain carries TRBV6-5 and TRBJ2-1; weak D call: TRBD2 (6 bases). V lost 6 bases, J lost 8 bases, and 20 bases lay in between. This CDR3 region has 15 residues. Germline V CDR1 and CDR2: MNHEY, SVGAGI. CDR3 sequence (DNA): TGTGCCAGCAGACCGGGACTGTGGGGGTACGATGAGCAGTTCTTC. This gives the protein CASRPGLWGYDEQFF.

This sequence joins TRBV4-3 and TRBJ2-1, with 8 bases aligning to TRBD2. The CDR3 is 13 residues long. After removal of 3 bases from V and 10 bases from J, the junction contained 5 bases not matched to a gene. Per the germline V gene, CDR1 is LGHNA and CDR2 is YSLEER. The CDR3 DNA sequence: TGCGCCAGCAGCCAGGTTAGCGGGGAAGAGCAGTTCTTC. Its protein is CASSQVSGEEQFF.

The J gene is TRBJ1-4, the V gene TRBV2; D is undetermined. CDR1 and CDR2 (germline): SNHLY, FYNNEI. CDR3 length: 14 amino acids. Trimming stripped 9 bases from V and 1 base from J, with 12 bases between. The CDR3 DNA reads as TGTGCCAGTCGGTGGAGCGAAACTAATGAAAAACTGTTTTTT. Translated: CASRWSETNEKLFF.

This clonotype appeared a few times. The chain links TRBV7-9 to TRBJ2-1, with 7 bases aligning to TRBD1. Germline lookup yields CDR1 SEHNR and CDR2 FQNEAQ (reference sequence). With 4 bases clipped from V and 4 bases from J, the junction kept 10 bases outside the gene matches. The CDR3 spans 16 residues. CDR3 sequence: CASSSTGTASYNEQFF. CDR3 in DNA: TGTGCCAGCAGCTCGACCGGGACAGCGTCGTACAATGAGCAGTTCTTC.

V and J are TRBV5-4 and TRBJ1-1; D is ambiguous. This CDR3 spans 12 amino acids. V gave up 2 bases and J gave up 11 bases, with 13 bases separating them. Germline V lookup: CDR1 SGHNT, CDR2 YYREEE (reference sequence). The CDR3 coding sequence is TGTGCCAGCAGCTTACGAGCCCCCTGGGCTTTCTTT. Translated: CASSLRAPWAFF. The complete variable domain, with remaining parts taken from reference TRBV5-4 and TRBJ1-1, reads ETGVTQSPTHLIKTRGQQVTLRCSSQSGHNTVSWYQQALGQGPQFIFQYYREEENGRGNFPPRFSGLQFPNYSSELNVNALELDDSALYLCASSLRAPWAFFGQGTRLTVV.

The V call is TRBV2, the J call TRBJ2-3; D unresolved. The V end was cut by 3 bases, the J end by 1 base, with 5 bases between. CDR1 is SNHLY and CDR2 is FYNNEI in the germline V gene. The CDR3 loop spans 13 amino acids. The CDR3 loop reads CASSDTGTDTQYF. DNA for the CDR3: TGTGCCAGCAGTGACACGGGCACAGATACGCAGTATTTT.

The genes are TRBV5-1 and TRBJ2-3, with D possibly matching TRBD1 (6 bases). Germline CDR1 SGHRS, CDR2 YFSETQ. The CDR3 has 13 residues. V was shortened by 9 bases and J by 5 bases, with 16 bases between the two germline ends. CDR3 bases: TGCGCCACCAAGACAGGTCCCCAAGATACGCAGTATTTT. Amino acid sequence: CATKTGPQDTQYF.

This clonotype was seen more than once but under ten times. This chain links TRBV12-3 or TRBV12-4 with TRBJ1-1; 8 nucleotides agree with TRBD1. The V segment lost 5 bases and the J segment 7 bases; nucleotides outside the gene matches: 6. The CDR3 extends over 13 amino acids. The CDR3 nucleotides read TGTGCCAGCAGTACAGGGGGAGCGGTTGAAGCTTTCTTT. Amino acid sequence: CASSTGGAVEAFF.

This clonotype was seen at least ten times. The chain is built from TRBV5-1 and TRBJ2-3; D is uncertain. CDR1 is SGHRS, CDR2 YFSETQ, per germline. Trimming took off 2 bases at V and 6 bases at J, with 7 bases between the two ends. This CDR3 has 12 residues. In DNA, the CDR3 is TGCGCCAGCAGCTTTTTATTGGATACGCAGTATTTT. This codes for CASSFLLDTQYF.

This clonotype has more than one count but fewer than ten. The chain is built from TRBV11-2 and TRBJ2-3; TRBD2 agrees at 14 bases. With 7 bases clipped from V and 0 bases from J, the junction kept 3 bases outside the gene matches. CDR3 size: 16 residues. CDR1 and CDR2 (germline): SGHAT, FQNNGV. CDR3 protein: CASTRTSGGSTDTQYF. CDR3 bases: TGTGCCAGCACCCGGACTAGCGGGGGGAGCACAGATACGCAGTATTTT. Drawing the rest from reference TRBV11-2 and TRBJ2-3, the complete variable domain is EAGVAQSPRYKIIEKRQSVAFWCNPISGHATLYWYQQILGQGPKLLIQFQNNGVVDDSQLPKDRFSAERLKGVDSTLKIQPAKLEDSAVYLCASTRTSGGSTDTQYFGPGTRLTVL.

In its sample, this clonotype was seen a few times. The rearrangement joins TRBV6-2 or TRBV6-3 to TRBJ2-6; the D gene could be TRBD1 or TRBD2 (5 bases each). The CDR3 runs to 15 residues. Per the germline V gene, CDR1 is MNHEY and CDR2 is SVGEGT. Trimming left V 2 bases short and J 3 bases short, with 8 bases between. CDR3 nucleotides: TGTGCCAGCAGTTACCTGGGGGATGGGGCCAACGTCCTGACTTTC. Translated, it gives CASSYLGDGANVLTF.

This clonotype was counted a few times. The rearrangement uses TRBV30 and TRBJ2-5; weak D call: TRBD2 (6 bases). Between the trimmed V and J ends, which lost 0 bases and 4 bases, there was a span of 9 bases. The germline V gene has CDR1 GTSNPN and CDR2 SVGIG (reference sequence). The CDR3 runs to 13 residues. CDR3 in amino acids: CAWSVLAGETQYF. The DNA for the CDR3 is TGTGCCTGGAGTGTACTAGCTGGAGAGACCCAGTACTTC.

The V gene is TRBV5-5, the J gene TRBJ2-5; the D gene is possibly TRBD1 (7 bases). The CDR3 has 14 residues. Trimming pared 3 bases from V and 5 bases from J, leaving 14 bases between. From germline, CDR1 is SGHKS and CDR2 YYEKEE (reference sequence). CDR3 sequence: CASSSMTGTETQYF. The CDR3 DNA sequence: TGTGCCAGCAGCTCCATGACAGGGACTGAGACCCAGTACTTC. Combining the CDR3 with reference TRBV5-5 and TRBJ2-5 gives the whole variable domain DAGVTQSPTHLIKTRGQQVTLRCSPISGHKSVSWYQQVLGQGPQFIFQYYEKEERGRGNFPDRFSARQFPNYSSELNVNALLLGDSALYLCASSSMTGTETQYFGPGTRLLVL.

This clonotype was picked up a small number of times. This chain uses TRBV19 with TRBJ1-1; possibly TRBD1 for D (5 bases). The ends were cut back, 2 bases at V and 0 bases at J, with 13 bases in the middle. Germline loops: CDR1 LNHDA, CDR2 SQIVND (reference sequence). This CDR3 contains 16 residues. The CDR3 bases are TGTGCCAGTAGTATAAGGGGCCGGCCTATGAACACTGAAGCTTTCTTT. Translation: CASSIRGRPMNTEAFF.

This clonotype was counted a few times. V is TRBV28 and J is TRBJ1-5, with a tentative D call TRBD1 (6 bases). CDR1 MDHEN and CDR2 SYDVKM come from the germline V gene. The CDR3 extends over 12 amino acids. The V gene lost 8 bases and the J gene lost 3 bases, with 8 bases spanning the gap. In DNA, the CDR3 is TGTGCCAGCTGGACAGTCAATCAGCCCCAGCATTTT. It encodes CASWTVNQPQHF.

A few counts support this clonotype. The chain links TRBV9 to TRBJ1-2; no reliable D call. Germline CDR1 reads SGDLS; CDR2 reads YYNGEE. The CDR3 runs to 15 residues. Trimming left V 0 bases short and J 0 bases short, with 9 bases between. The DNA of the CDR3 is TGTGCCAGCAGCGTAGCCACTGGGACTAACTATGGCTACACCTTC. It codes for CASSVATGTNYGYTF.

Note on this clonotype: A much larger clone differs by one base, so this may be a read error. CDR3 sequence reads: CASSPDRYYGYTF. The CDR3, as DNA: TGTGCCAGCAGCCCGGACAGGTACTATGGCTACACCTTC. The chain is built from TRBV7-9 and TRBJ1-2; TRBD1 aligns across 7 bases. This CDR3 comprises 13 residues. CDR1 is SEHNR and CDR2 is FQNEAQ in the germline V gene (reference sequence). V shed 5 bases and J 3 bases; nucleotides not matched to a gene: 3.

The chain is built from TRBV4-3 and TRBJ1-6, with TRBD1 matching 8 bases. The CDR3 loop spans 15 amino acids. V lost 3 bases and J lost 8; bases outside the gene matches: 6. Germline-derived CDR1 and CDR2 are LGHNA and YSLEER. The CDR3 DNA reads as TGCGCCAGCAGCCAGATGGGACAGGTCGATTCACCCCTCCACTTT. It is translated as CASSQMGQVDSPLHF.

This clonotype showed up just a few times. This sequence joins TRBV7-6 and TRBJ1-1; 8 positions match TRBD1. This CDR3 is built from 14 residues. The V gene's germline CDR1 is SGHVS and CDR2 FNYEAQ. Losses at the gene ends were 5 bases for V and 6 bases for J; bases not matched to a gene: 8. For the CDR3, the DNA is TGTGCCAGCAGCGTCGGACAGGGTAGCGCTGAAGCTTTCTTT. Amino acids: CASSVGQGSAEAFF. Full variable domain (outside the CDR3, taken from reference TRBV7-6 and TRBJ1-1): GAGVSQSPRYKVTKRGQDVALRCDPISGHVSLYWYRQALGQGPEFLTYFNYEAQQDKSGLPNDRFSAERPEGSISTLTIQRTEQRDSAMYRCASSVGQGSAEAFFGQGTRLTVV.

The V gene is TRBV6-5, the J gene TRBJ1-4, with D unresolved. Trimming cost V 0 bases and J 5 bases, with 10 bases left between them. The CDR3 length is 15 residues. Germline V lookup: CDR1 MNHEY, CDR2 SVGAGI. The CDR3 spells CASSYSGVNNEKLFF. The CDR3 bases are TGTGCCAGCAGTTACTCCGGGGTTAACAATGAAAAACTGTTTTTT.

The V and J genes are TRBV2 and TRBJ2-3, with D perhaps matching TRBD1 or TRBD2 (5 bases each). CDR1 and CDR2 (germline): SNHLY, FYNNEI. V lost 11 bases, J lost 4 bases, and 16 bases lay in between. CDR3 length: 13 amino acids. This chain's CDR3 is CAGGPREADTQYF. The CDR3 coding sequence is TGTGCCGGGGGTCCTCGTGAAGCAGATACGCAGTATTTT. The whole variable domain, filled in from reference TRBV2 and TRBJ2-3, reads EPEVTQTPSHQVTQMGQEVILRCVPISNHLYFYWYRQILGQKVEFLVSFYNNEISEKSEIFDDQFSVERPDGSNFTLKIRSTKLEDSAMYFCAGGPREADTQYFGPGTRLTVL.

This clonotype was seen repeatedly, ten times or more. The chain links TRBV5-1 to TRBJ2-1; tentative D call: TRBD1 (6 bases). V dropped 0 bases and J dropped 15 bases, with 22 bases sitting between them. This CDR3 is built from 15 residues. Germline loops: CDR1 SGHRS, CDR2 YFSETQ. The CDR3 protein is CASSLVQGSVGWSFF. CDR3 bases: TGCGCCAGCAGCTTGGTTCAGGGGTCTGTTGGGTGGTCGTTCTTC.

The rearrangement joins TRBV10-3 to TRBJ2-3; weak D call: TRBD2 (6 bases). This CDR3 region has 14 residues. Per the germline V gene, CDR1 is ENHRY and CDR2 is SYGVKD. V was trimmed by 10 bases and J by 5 bases, leaving 19 bases between them. The CDR3 DNA reads TGTGCCAGTGGGGCTAGCGAGGGACTAGATACGCAGTATTTT. Its protein product is CASGASEGLDTQYF.